Listed below are T cell receptor beta chains from one sample, sequenced in a study of preoperative IRX-2 immunotherapy in early breast cancer. Method: immunoSEQ multiplex PCR; TCRdb's copy keeps in-frame clones and lacks some. The data contain about 2,700 clones, 77% of them singletons. The specimen comprised tumor tissue, sampled after IRX-2 immunotherapy. These receptors were taken from a human donor with breast cancer. Both conserved end residues are part of each CDR3. Fields, in order: V gene, clone size, D gene, J gene, CDR3 DNA, CDR3 protein. A D gene is named only where the DNA matches it firmly. Size is stated for part of the rows, as once, few or many counts, or as a class when the clone is expanded.

TRBV11-3	-	-	TRBJ1-6	TGTGCCAGCAAGACAGGATTTAATAATTCACCCCTCCACTTT	CASKTGFNNSPLHF
TRBV5-1	few	-	TRBJ2-1	-	CASSYFGPSNEQFF
TRBV19	-	-	TRBJ1-3	TGTGCCAGTAGTATTGTCGTCTCTGGAAACACCATATATTTT	CASSIVVSGNTIYF
TRBV6-8	-	-	TRBJ1-5	TGTGCCAGCAGTTACTCCAGGGCCCAGCCCCAGCATTTT	CASSYSRAQPQHF
TRBV7-6	-	-	TRBJ1-4	TGTGCCAGCAGCAATGTTGCAACTAATGAAAAACTGTTTTTT	CASSNVATNEKLFF
TRBV30	once	TRBD1	TRBJ2-5	TGTGCCTGGAGTCACCCCGGGACAGTAATAAGTGTGACCCAGTACTTC	CAWSHPGTVISVTQYF
TRBV29-1	few	-	TRBJ2-2	TGCAGCGTCGAGGACTTTTTGCGGACCGGGGAGCTGTTTTTT	CSVEDFLRTGELFF
TRBV6-8	few	-	TRBJ2-7	TGTGCCAGCAGTGGAGAGGGGGACGTGTCCTACGAGCAGTACTTC	CASSGEGDVSYEQYF
TRBV29-1	-	TRBD1	TRBJ2-7	TGCAGCGTCAGGGGGCGAGAGGGTCCCTCCTACGAGCAGTACTTC	CSVRGREGPSYEQYF
TRBV18	few	-	TRBJ1-5	TGTGCCAGCTCACCGGGGAAGGGTCAGCCCCAGCATTTT	CASSPGKGQPQHF
TRBV6-8	-	TRBD2	TRBJ2-2	TGTGCCAGCAGGGGGACTAGCGGGGGAATTAGGGAGCTGTTTTTT	CASRGTSGGIRELFF
TRBV5-1	once	-	TRBJ2-5	TGCGCCAGCAGCGAGGGACGGGGTGGGGAGACCCAGTACTTC	CASSEGRGGETQYF
TRBV14	-	-	TRBJ1-1	TGTGCCAGCAGCCAAGATAACAAGATAGAAGCTTTCTTT	CASSQDNKIEAFF
TRBV18	-	-	TRBJ2-2	TGTGCCAGCTCACCACAAAACACCGGGGAGCTGTTTTTT	CASSPQNTGELFF
TRBV12-5	once	-	TRBJ1-6	TGTGCCAGCAAAGTGGCGGTCGATAATTCACCCCTCCACTTT	CASKVAVDNSPLHF
TRBV6-8	-	TRBD1	TRBJ1-1	TGTGCCAGCAGTTACCGGACAGGGGACACTGAAGCTTTCTTT	CASSYRTGDTEAFF
TRBV6-8	-	-	TRBJ2-2	TGTGCCAGCAGCGTAGGGACCGGGGAGCTGTTTTTT	CASSVGTGELFF
TRBV11-3	-	TRBD2	TRBJ2-5	TGTGCCAGCAGCTGGAAGCCCGGGGGGGTGGAGACCCAGTACTTC	CASSWKPGGVETQYF
TRBV19	-	TRBD1	TRBJ1-3	TGTGCCAGTAGTATAGACCTCCCGACAGGGGGCCTTGGAAACACCATATATTTT	CASSIDLPTGGLGNTIYF
TRBV25-1	-	-	TRBJ1-2	TGTGCCAGCACCCTCACAGGGAACTATGGCTACACCTTC	CASTLTGNYGYTF
TRBV30	few	-	TRBJ1-1	TGTGCCTGGAGTGCCAGTGGGGGGGCTGAAGCTTTCTTT	CAWSASGGAEAFF
TRBV23-1	-	TRBD2	TRBJ2-6	TGCGCCAGCAGCTTGGGAGGGTCTGGGGCCAACGTCCTGACTTTC	CASSLGGSGANVLTF
TRBV11-3	-	-	TRBJ1-5	TGTGCCAGCAGCTTTAGGAGGGATTGGAGGAGCAATCAGCCCCAGCATTTT	CASSFRRDWRSNQPQHF
TRBV11-3	once	-	TRBJ2-6	TGTGCCAGCAGCTTAGATGAGATGGGCTCAAACTCTGGGGCCAACGTCCTGACTTTC	CASSLDEMGSNSGANVLTF
TRBV30	-	TRBD2	TRBJ2-2	TGTGCCTGGAGACCGGGACTAGCGCGGAACACCGGGGAGCTGTTTTTT	CAWRPGLARNTGELFF
TRBV23-1	-	-	TRBJ2-2	TGCGCCAGCAGCTTAGAGTTGGCCGGGGAGCTGTTTTTT	CASSLELAGELFF
TRBV6-8	few	TRBD1	TRBJ1-2	TGTGCCAGCAGACTTACAGGGGATCATTATGGCTACACCTTC	CASRLTGDHYGYTF
TRBV6-8	-	-	TRBJ1-1	TGTGCCAGCTGCCCGAGCGGGCTCGGCACTGAAGCTTTCTTT	CASCPSGLGTEAFF
TRBV29-1	-	-	TRBJ1-2	TGCAGCGTTGAAAACGGGTTTTATGGCTACACCTTC	CSVENGFYGYTF
TRBV11-3	-	TRBD1	TRBJ1-1	TGTGCCAGCAGCAGGGACAGGGGAATGAACACTGAAGCTTTCTTT	CASSRDRGMNTEAFF
TRBV19	-	-	TRBJ1-2	TGTGCCAGTAGATCGGAAGCCTATGGCTACACCTTC	CASRSEAYGYTF
TRBV11-3	-	TRBD1	TRBJ2-1	TGTGCCAGCAGGCCTAGACAGGGGCCCAGTAATGAGCAGTTCTTC	CASRPRQGPSNEQFF
TRBV11-3	once	-	TRBJ2-5	TGTGCCAGCAGCTTAGTGCGGTGGGGCACCCAAGAGACCCAGTACTTC	CASSLVRWGTQETQYF
TRBV6-8	few	-	TRBJ1-3	TGTGCCAGCAGCCGACCAGCGGGGACGGCCTCTGGAAACACCATATATTTT	CASSRPAGTASGNTIYF
TRBV28	-	TRBD1	TRBJ1-1	TGTGCCAGCATCTCCCGGGACAGGGGAGAGGCTTTCTTT	CASISRDRGEAFF